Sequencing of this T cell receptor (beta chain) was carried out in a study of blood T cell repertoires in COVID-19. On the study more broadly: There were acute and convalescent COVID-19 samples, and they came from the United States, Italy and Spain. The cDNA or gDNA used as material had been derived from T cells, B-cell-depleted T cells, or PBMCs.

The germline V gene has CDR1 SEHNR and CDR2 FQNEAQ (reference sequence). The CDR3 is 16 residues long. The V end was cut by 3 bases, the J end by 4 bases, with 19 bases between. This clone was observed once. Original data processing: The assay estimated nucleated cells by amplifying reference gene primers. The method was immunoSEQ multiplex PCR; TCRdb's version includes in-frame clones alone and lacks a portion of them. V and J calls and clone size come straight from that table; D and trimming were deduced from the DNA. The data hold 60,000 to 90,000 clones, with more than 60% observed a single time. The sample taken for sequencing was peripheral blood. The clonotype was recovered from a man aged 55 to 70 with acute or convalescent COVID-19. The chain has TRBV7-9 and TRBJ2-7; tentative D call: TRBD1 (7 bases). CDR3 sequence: CASSFFYDREAYEQYF. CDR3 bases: TGTGCCAGCAGCTTTTTTTATGACAGGGAGGCTTACGAGCAGTACTTC. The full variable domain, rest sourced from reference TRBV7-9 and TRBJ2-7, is DTGVSQNPRHKITKRGQNVTFRCDPISEHNRLYWYRQTLGQGPEFLTYFQNEAQLEKSRLLSDRFSAERPKGSFSTLEIQRTEQGDSAMYLCASSFFYDREAYEQYFGPGTRLTVT.